A single sample gave rise to the 20 T cell receptor beta chains below, sequenced in a study of cytomegalovirus exposure and HLA in healthy donors (dated by TCRdb to the late 2010s). Libraries came from the immunoSEQ multiplex PCR assay. TCRdb took this table from immuneACCESS and kept in-frame rearrangements with V and J called. Such tables lack part of the clones; where checked against another copy, unresolved V genes explain under half of the gap, and the rest is unexplained. The sample data list some 140,000 clones, and 86% of these were observed just once. The ten most abundant clones make up about 20% of the sample. Sequencing was carried out using PBMCs. The source is a man between 18 and 29 years old in good health and CMV-seropositive.

This rearrangement joins TRBV4-2 to TRBJ2-3, with D unresolved. Trimming took 0 bases from V and 3 from J, leaving 13 bases between them. In germline, CDR1 is LGHNA, CDR2 YNFKEQ. The CDR3 has 16 residues. CDR3: CASSQELLVGTDTQYF. The CDR3 DNA follows: TGTGCCAGCAGCCAAGAACTGTTGGTCGGGACAGATACGCAGTATTTT.

This chain links TRBV7-2 with TRBJ1-2; 8 nucleotides align to TRBD1. Germline values: CDR1 SGHTA, CDR2 FQGNSA. J lost 2 bases, V lost 1 base, and 3 bases had no gene match. CDR3 length equals 15 residues. Here the CDR3 reads CASSLVDRENYGYTF. The CDR3 DNA is TGTGCCAGCAGCTTAGTGGACAGGGAGAACTATGGCTACACCTTC.

The V call is TRBV7-7, the J call TRBJ2-1; 8 bases line up with TRBD2. The V segment lost 0 bases and the J segment 8 bases; nucleotides outside the gene matches: 15. The V gene's germline CDR1 is SSHAT and CDR2 FNYEAQ (reference sequence). CDR3 length: 18 residues. The CDR3 loop is CASSLARRMSGGIYEQFF. In DNA, the CDR3 is TGTGCCAGCAGCTTAGCGCGAAGAATGAGCGGGGGTATCTATGAGCAGTTCTTC.

The chain carries TRBV4-2 and TRBJ2-3; 11 nucleotides line up with TRBD2. Trimming took 4 bases from V and 0 from J; bases not matched to a gene: 15. This CDR3 has 20 amino acids. Germline assignment: CDR1 LGHNA and CDR2 YNFKEQ. For the CDR3, the DNA is TGTGCCAGCAGCCCCCGGGGGGTGCTAGCGGGGGGACCTAGCACAGATACGCAGTATTTT. As protein: CASSPRGVLAGGPSTDTQYF.

The chain carries TRBV4-1 and TRBJ1-1, with a weak D call TRBD1 (5 bases). The CDR3 spans 14 residues. The V end was cut by 4 bases, the J end by 2 bases, with 11 bases between. Germline lookup yields CDR1 MGHRA and CDR2 YSYEKL. The CDR3 is CASSPWQGNTEAFF. The CDR3, as DNA: TGCGCCAGCAGCCCTTGGCAGGGCAACACTGAAGCTTTCTTT.

DNA for the CDR3: TGCACCGTAGGACCGGGACAGGGGATAGGGAAAAGCGAGACCCAGTACTTC. It codes for CTVGPGQGIGKSETQYF. This chain joins TRBV29-1 and TRBJ2-5; 10 bases fit TRBD1. CDR1 SQVTM and CDR2 ANQGSEA come from the germline V gene. The CDR3 runs to 17 residues.

The chain joins TRBV4-3 to TRBJ1-6, with 9 positions matching TRBD1. The CDR3 runs to 16 residues. From germline, CDR1 is LGHNA and CDR2 YSLEER. Losses at the gene ends were 2 bases for V and 10 bases for J; bases not matched to a gene: 9. The CDR3 spells CASSQKTGGEGSPLHF. The CDR3 region has the DNA TGCGCCAGCAGCCAAAAGACAGGGGGAGAGGGATCACCCCTCCACTTT.

V and J are TRBV10-2 and TRBJ2-1; 9 bases are shared with TRBD2. With 6 bases clipped from V and 0 bases from J, the junction kept 6 bases outside the gene matches. The CDR3 runs 16 residues. In germline, CDR1 is WSHSY, CDR2 SAAADI. The CDR3 coding sequence is TGCGCCAGCAGCCTTAATAGCGGGAGCTCCTACAATGAGCAGTTCTTC. This gives the protein CASSLNSGSSYNEQFF.

V and J are TRBV7-2 and TRBJ2-3; TRBD2 agrees at 7 bases. The CDR3 covers 15 residues. The germline gives CDR1 SGHTA, CDR2 FQGNSA. The ends lost 2 bases at V and 3 bases at J; junction bases unmatched: 5. DNA for the CDR3: TGTGCCAGCAGCTTACCGGGAGGCGGAACAGATACGCAGTATTTT. This sequence encodes CASSLPGGGTDTQYF.

In this sample, this clone turned up once. V gene TRBV13 combines with J gene TRBJ1-3; 7 nucleotides line up with TRBD1. The CDR3 sequence is 15 residues long. Germline lookup yields CDR1 PRHDT and CDR2 FYEKMQ (reference sequence). J gave up 2 bases and V 1 base, and 2 bases lay outside the gene matches. The CDR3 coding sequence is TGTGCCAGCAGCTTAGAGGGACAGCCTGGAAACACCATATATTTT. It translates to CASSLEGQPGNTIYF.

As DNA, the CDR3 is TGCGCCAGCAGCTTGGGCGTACTCTACGAGCAGTACTTC. Protein: CASSLGVLYEQYF. The genes are TRBV5-1 and TRBJ2-7; D gene unclear. CDR3 length: 13 residues. In germline, CDR1 is SGHRS, CDR2 YFSETQ. V shed 0 bases and J shed 3 bases, with 7 bases lying between them.

The V call is TRBV27, the J call TRBJ1-4; unclear D gene. CDR3 length: 13 residues. CDR1 and CDR2 (germline): MNHEY, SMNVEV (reference sequence). Between the trimmed V and J ends, which lost 6 bases and 8 bases, there was a span of 13 bases. The chain's CDR3 is CASRRVGREKLFF. CDR3 sequence (DNA): TGTGCCAGCAGACGGGTCGGCCGCGAAAAACTGTTTTTT. The entire variable domain, with the rest obtained from reference TRBV27 and TRBJ1-4, is as follows: EAQVTQNPRYLITVTGKKLTVTCSQNMNHEYMSWYRQDPGLGLRQIYYSMNVEVTDKGDVPEGYKVSRKEKRNFPLILESPSPNQTSLYFCASRRVGREKLFFGSGTQLSVL.

The chain links TRBV5-4 to TRBJ2-6; TRBD2 matches at 13 bases. Trimming at V came to 3 bases and at J to 4 bases, leaving 4 bases not matched to a gene. The germline gives CDR1 SGHNT, CDR2 YYREEE (reference sequence). CDR3 length equals 17 residues. CDR3 in amino acids: CASSWGLAGTGANVLTF. CDR3 DNA sequence: TGTGCCAGCAGCTGGGGACTAGCGGGGACGGGGGCCAACGTCCTGACTTTC.

The rearrangement links TRBV14 to TRBJ1-2; 8 bases line up with TRBD1. The V segment lost 4 bases and the J segment 3 bases; nucleotides outside the gene matches: 7. CDR1 and CDR2 (germline): SGHDN, FVKESK. CDR3 size: 15 residues. CDR3 sequence: CASSLRQGTYYGYTF. CDR3 in DNA: TGTGCCAGCAGCCTTAGACAGGGGACTTACTATGGCTACACCTTC. Complete variable domain (other parts from reference TRBV14 and TRBJ1-2): EAGVTQFPSHSVIEKGQTVTLRCDPISGHDNLYWYRRVMGKEIKFLLHFVKESKQDESGMPNNRFLAERTGGTYSTLKVQPAELEDSGVYFCASSLRQGTYYGYTFGSGTRLTVV.

The CDR3 DNA reads TGTGCCAGCAGCGTAGCGACGGGGGGAGCCTACGAGCAGTACTTC. It encodes CASSVATGGAYEQYF. This chain uses TRBV9 with TRBJ2-7; 7 positions match TRBD2. CDR1 and CDR2 (germline): SGDLS, YYNGEE. CDR3 length: 15 residues. V was pared by 0 bases and J by 2 bases, with 5 bases of the junction left unmatched.

The chain uses TRBV6-1 and TRBJ1-1; 7 positions agree with TRBD1. V lost 5 bases and J lost 3; bases outside the gene matches: 3. The CDR3 consists of 13 residues. CDR1 MNHNS and CDR2 SASEGT come from the germline V gene. The CDR3 DNA follows: TGTGCCAGCAGTATCGACAGGGACACTGAAGCTTTCTTT. Protein sequence: CASSIDRDTEAFF.

The chain combines TRBV11-2 with TRBJ1-2; D is undetermined. Between the trimmed V and J ends, which lost 8 bases and 8 bases, there was a span of 9 bases. The CDR3 sequence is 10 residues long. Germline CDR1 reads SGHAT; CDR2 reads FQNNGV. Written as DNA, the CDR3 is TGTGCCAGCCCCTCGGGGGGCTACACCTTC. It yields the protein CASPSGGYTF.

This chain joins TRBV29-1 and TRBJ1-1; 8 bases align to TRBD1. The CDR3 runs 12 residues. Trimming removed 7 bases from V and 1 base from J; junction bases left unmatched: 2. The germline gives CDR1 SQVTM, CDR2 ANQGSEA. The DNA of the CDR3 is TGCAGCGCTGACAGGGGGAACACTGAAGCTTTCTTT. It is translated as CSADRGNTEAFF.

This clone was seen ten or more times. The chain carries TRBV7-6 and TRBJ1-1, with 8 bases that match TRBD1. The J segment lost 1 base and the V segment lost 5 bases, leaving 6 bases of the junction unmatched. The CDR3 is made up of 15 amino acids. Germline CDR1 and CDR2: SGHVS and FNYEAQ. The CDR3 DNA follows: TGTGCCAGCAGCAGACAGGGGAATCAGAACACTGAAGCTTTCTTT. The encoded protein is CASSRQGNQNTEAFF.

The chain joins TRBV5-4 to TRBJ2-3; 7 bases fit TRBD1. The CDR3 totals 14 residues. V lost 0 bases, J lost 5 bases, and 3 bases stayed unmatched. Per germline, CDR1 SGHNT and CDR2 YYREEE (reference sequence). CDR3 in amino acids: CASSLGQGRDTQYF. The CDR3 bases are TGTGCCAGCAGCTTGGGACAGGGAAGAGATACGCAGTATTTT.